This T cell receptor (beta chain) is drawn from a study of blood T cell repertoires in COVID-19. Study background: Some COVID-19 samples were acute and others convalescent; all came from the United States, Italy and Spain. T cells, B-cell-depleted T cells, or PBMCs provided the cDNA or gDNA that served as material.

Per the original methods: Counts of nucleated cells, estimated from reference gene primer amplification, were obtained. The table came from immunoSEQ multiplex PCR; TCRdb's copy has only in-frame clones and leaves some out. V and J calls and clone size follow that table, whereas D and trimming were derived from the DNA. Among 200,000 to 300,000 clones listed, around 89% were seen once. Sequencing was performed on peripheral blood. The clonotype originates from a woman in her forties who had recovered from COVID-19.

CDR3 sequence reads: CAWSVRGLAYNEQFF. The CDR3 DNA reads as TGTGCCTGGAGTGTAAGGGGACTGGCATACAATGAGCAGTTCTTC. The V call is TRBV30, the J call TRBJ2-1, with D perhaps TRBD2 (6 bases). Germline values: CDR1 GTSNPN, CDR2 SVGIG (reference sequence). The CDR3 is 15 amino acids. Deletions cut 0 bases from V and 4 bases from J, with 13 bases between.